This T cell receptor (beta chain) was obtained from a study of cytomegalovirus exposure and HLA in healthy donors. The PCR ran on 60 Vbeta and 13 Jbeta primers. Generated by immunoSEQ multiplex PCR, the TCRdb table keeps only in-frame clones and is missing some. The sample contains over 130,000 clones, 75% to 90% of which appear only once. This CDR3 is 12 amino acids long. From germline, CDR1 is PRHDT and CDR2 FYEKMQ (reference sequence). The V end lost 4 bases, the J end lost 4 bases, and 8 bases lay between the germline ends. This TCR came from a female donor in good health and CMV-seronegative. The chain is built from TRBV13 and TRBJ2-7, with a tentative D call TRBD2 (6 bases). The specimen sequenced was PBMCs. The DNA for the CDR3 is TGTGCCAGCAGCTCCGCGGGGTACGAGCAGTACTTC. Protein sequence: CASSSAGYEQYF.